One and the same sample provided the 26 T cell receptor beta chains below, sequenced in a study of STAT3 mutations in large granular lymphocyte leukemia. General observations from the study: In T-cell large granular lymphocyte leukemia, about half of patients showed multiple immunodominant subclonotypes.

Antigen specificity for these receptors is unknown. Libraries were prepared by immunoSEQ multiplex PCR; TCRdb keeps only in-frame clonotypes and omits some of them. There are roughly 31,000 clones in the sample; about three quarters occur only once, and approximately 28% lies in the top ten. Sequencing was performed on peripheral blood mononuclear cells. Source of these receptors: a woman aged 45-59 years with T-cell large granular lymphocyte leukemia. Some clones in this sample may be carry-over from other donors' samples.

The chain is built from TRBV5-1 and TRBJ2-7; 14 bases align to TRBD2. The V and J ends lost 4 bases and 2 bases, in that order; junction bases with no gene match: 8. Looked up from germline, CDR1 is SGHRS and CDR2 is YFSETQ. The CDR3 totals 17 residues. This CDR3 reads CASSRLAGGGGTYEQYF. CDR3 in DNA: TGCGCCAGCAGCCGACTAGCGGGAGGGGGGGGCACCTACGAGCAGTACTTC.

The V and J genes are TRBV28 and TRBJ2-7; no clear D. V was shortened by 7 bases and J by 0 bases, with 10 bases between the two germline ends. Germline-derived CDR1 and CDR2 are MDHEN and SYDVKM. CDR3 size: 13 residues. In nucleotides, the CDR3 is TGTGCCAGCATGGCGGCGAACTCCTACGAGCAGTACTTC. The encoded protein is CASMAANSYEQYF.

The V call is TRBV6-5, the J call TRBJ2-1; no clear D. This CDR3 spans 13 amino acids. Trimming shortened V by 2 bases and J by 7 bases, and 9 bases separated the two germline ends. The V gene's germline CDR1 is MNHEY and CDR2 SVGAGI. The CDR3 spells CASSYNGLNEQFF. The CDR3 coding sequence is TGTGCCAGCAGTTACAATGGATTGAATGAGCAGTTCTTC.

Written as DNA, the CDR3 is TGCGCCAGCAGCTTGGAGTCTGGACAGGGGGCCCAGCAGTACTTC. Translated, it gives CASSLESGQGAQQYF. J is TRBJ2-7 and V is TRBV5-1; TRBD1 matches 11 bases. CDR3 size: 15 residues. CDR1 and CDR2 (germline): SGHRS, YFSETQ. V gave up 0 bases and J gave up 8 bases; unmatched junction bases: 7. Full variable domain (outside the CDR3, taken from reference TRBV5-1 and TRBJ2-7): KAGVTQTPRYLIKTRGQQVTLSCSPISGHRSVSWYQQTPGQGLQFLFEYFSETQRNKGNFPGRFSGRQFSNSRSEMNVSTLELGDSALYLCASSLESGQGAQQYFGPGTRLTVT.

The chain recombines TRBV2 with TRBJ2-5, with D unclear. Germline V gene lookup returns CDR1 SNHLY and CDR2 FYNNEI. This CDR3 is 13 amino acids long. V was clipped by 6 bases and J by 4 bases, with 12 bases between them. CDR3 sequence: CASSPLGRETQYF. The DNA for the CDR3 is TGTGCCAGCAGCCCCCTAGGACGAGAGACCCAGTACTTC.

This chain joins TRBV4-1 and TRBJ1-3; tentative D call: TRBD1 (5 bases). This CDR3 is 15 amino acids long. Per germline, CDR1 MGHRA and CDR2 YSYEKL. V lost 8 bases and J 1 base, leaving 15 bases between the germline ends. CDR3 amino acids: CASAFGRASGNTIYF. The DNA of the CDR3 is TGCGCCAGCGCGTTTGGCAGGGCTTCTGGAAACACCATATATTTT.

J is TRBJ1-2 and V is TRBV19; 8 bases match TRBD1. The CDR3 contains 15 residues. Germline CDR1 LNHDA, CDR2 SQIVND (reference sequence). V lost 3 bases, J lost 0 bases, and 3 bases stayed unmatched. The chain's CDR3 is CASSIGDRPNYGYTF. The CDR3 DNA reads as TGTGCCAGTAGTATTGGGGACAGGCCTAACTATGGCTACACCTTC.

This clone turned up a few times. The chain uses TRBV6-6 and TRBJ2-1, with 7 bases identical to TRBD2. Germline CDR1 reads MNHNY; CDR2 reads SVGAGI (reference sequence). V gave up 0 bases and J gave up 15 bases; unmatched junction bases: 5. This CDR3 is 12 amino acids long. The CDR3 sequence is CASSYSGLGGFF. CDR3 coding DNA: TGTGCCAGCAGTTACTCCGGACTAGGCGGGTTCTTC.

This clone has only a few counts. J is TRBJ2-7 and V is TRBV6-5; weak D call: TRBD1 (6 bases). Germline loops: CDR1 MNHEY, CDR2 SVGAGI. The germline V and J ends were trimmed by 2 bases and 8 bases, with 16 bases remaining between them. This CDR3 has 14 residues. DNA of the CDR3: TGTGCCAGCAGTTACGTTCCGCAGGGGACACAGCAGTACTTC. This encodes CASSYVPQGTQQYF.

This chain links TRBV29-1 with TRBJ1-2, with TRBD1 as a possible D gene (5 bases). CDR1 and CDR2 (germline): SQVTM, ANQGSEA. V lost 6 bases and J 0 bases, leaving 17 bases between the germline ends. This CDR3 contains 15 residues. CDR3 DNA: TGCAGCGTCGCTGACAGCGCACTAGCTAACTATGGCTACACCTTC. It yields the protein CSVADSALANYGYTF.

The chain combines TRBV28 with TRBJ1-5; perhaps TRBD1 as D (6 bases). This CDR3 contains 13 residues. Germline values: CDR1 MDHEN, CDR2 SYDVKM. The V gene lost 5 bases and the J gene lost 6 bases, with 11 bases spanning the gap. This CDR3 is CASSTTGPQPQHF. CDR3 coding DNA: TGTGCCAGCAGTACGACAGGTCCTCAGCCCCAGCATTTT.

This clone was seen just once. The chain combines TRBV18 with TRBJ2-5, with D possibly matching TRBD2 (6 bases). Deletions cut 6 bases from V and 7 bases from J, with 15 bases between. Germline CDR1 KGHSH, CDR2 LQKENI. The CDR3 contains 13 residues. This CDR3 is CASSPGVASTQYF. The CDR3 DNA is TGTGCCAGCTCCCCGGGGGTCGCTTCGACCCAGTACTTC.

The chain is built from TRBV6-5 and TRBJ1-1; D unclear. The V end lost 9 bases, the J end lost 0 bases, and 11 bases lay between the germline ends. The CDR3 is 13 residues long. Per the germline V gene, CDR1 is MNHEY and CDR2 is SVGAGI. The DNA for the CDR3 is TGTGCCAGTATGGGTCAGATGAACACTGAAGCTTTCTTT. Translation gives CASMGQMNTEAFF.

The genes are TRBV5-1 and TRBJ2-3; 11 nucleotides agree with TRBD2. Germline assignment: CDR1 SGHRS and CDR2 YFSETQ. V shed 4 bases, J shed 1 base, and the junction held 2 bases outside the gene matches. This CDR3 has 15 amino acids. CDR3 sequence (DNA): TGCGCCAGCAGCGCGGGACTAGCGGGCACAGATACGCAGTATTTT. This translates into CASSAGLAGTDTQYF. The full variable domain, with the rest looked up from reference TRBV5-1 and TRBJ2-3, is KAGVTQTPRYLIKTRGQQVTLSCSPISGHRSVSWYQQTPGQGLQFLFEYFSETQRNKGNFPGRFSGRQFSNSRSEMNVSTLELGDSALYLCASSAGLAGTDTQYFGPGTRLTVL.

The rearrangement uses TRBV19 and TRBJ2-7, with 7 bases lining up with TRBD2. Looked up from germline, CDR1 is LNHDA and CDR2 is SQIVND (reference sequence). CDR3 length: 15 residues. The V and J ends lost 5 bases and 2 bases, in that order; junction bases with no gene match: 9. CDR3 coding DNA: TGTGCCAGTAGTCCCCTCGTAGCGGGTGCCTACGAGCAGTACTTC. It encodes CASSPLVAGAYEQYF.

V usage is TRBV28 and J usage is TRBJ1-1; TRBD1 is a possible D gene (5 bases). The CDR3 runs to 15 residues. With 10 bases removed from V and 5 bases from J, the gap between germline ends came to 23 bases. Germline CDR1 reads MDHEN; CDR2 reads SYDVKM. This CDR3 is CAIDSAGRMRTEAFF. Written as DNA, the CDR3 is TGTGCCATCGACTCCGCAGGGCGGATGAGAACTGAAGCTTTCTTT.

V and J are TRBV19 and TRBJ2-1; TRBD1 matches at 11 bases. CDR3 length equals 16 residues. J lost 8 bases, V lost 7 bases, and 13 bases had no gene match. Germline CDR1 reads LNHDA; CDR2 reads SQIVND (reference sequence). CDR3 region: CASKKLGQGAWDEQFF. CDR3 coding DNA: TGTGCCAGTAAAAAGCTAGGACAGGGGGCTTGGGATGAGCAGTTCTTC.

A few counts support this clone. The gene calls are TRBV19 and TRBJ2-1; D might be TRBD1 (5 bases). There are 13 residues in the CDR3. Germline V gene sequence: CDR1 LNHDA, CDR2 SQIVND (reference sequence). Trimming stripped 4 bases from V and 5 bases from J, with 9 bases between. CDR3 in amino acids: CASSKGDDNEQFF. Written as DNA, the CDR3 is TGTGCCAGTAGTAAAGGGGATGACAATGAGCAGTTCTTC.

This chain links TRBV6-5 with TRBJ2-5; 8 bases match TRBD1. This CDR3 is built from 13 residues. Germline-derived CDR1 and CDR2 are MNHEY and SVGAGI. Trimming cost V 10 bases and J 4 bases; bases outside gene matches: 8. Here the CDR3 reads CATQRTGIETQYF. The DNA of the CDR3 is TGTGCCACCCAGAGGACAGGGATAGAGACCCAGTACTTC.

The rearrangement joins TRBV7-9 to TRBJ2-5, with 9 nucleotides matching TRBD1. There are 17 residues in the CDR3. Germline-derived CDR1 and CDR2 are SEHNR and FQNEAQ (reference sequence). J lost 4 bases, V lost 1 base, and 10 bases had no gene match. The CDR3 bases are TGTGCCAGCAGCTTAGTCCGAGACAGGGGGTTTGGAGAGACCCAGTACTTC. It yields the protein CASSLVRDRGFGETQYF.

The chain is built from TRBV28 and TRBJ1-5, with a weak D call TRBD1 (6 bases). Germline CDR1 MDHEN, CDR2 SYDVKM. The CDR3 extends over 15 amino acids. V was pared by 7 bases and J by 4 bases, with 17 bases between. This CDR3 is CASTKSGTPNQPQHF. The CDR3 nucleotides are TGTGCCAGCACGAAATCCGGGACACCAAATCAGCCCCAGCATTTT.

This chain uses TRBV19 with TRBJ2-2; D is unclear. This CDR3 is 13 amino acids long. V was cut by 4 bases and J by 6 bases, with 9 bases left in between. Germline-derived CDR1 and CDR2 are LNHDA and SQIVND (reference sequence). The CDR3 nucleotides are TGTGCCAGTAGTACGAATAACGCCGGGGAGCTGTTTTTT. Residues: CASSTNNAGELFF.

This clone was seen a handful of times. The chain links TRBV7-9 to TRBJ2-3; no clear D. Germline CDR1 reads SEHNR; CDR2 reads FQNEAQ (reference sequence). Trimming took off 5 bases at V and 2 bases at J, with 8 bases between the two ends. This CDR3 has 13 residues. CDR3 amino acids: CASSRGSTDTQYF. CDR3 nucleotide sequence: TGTGCCAGCAGCCGCGGATCCACAGATACGCAGTATTTT. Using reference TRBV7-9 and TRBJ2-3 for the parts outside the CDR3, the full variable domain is DTGVSQNPRHKITKRGQNVTFRCDPISEHNRLYWYRQTLGQGPEFLTYFQNEAQLEKSRLLSDRFSAERPKGSFSTLEIQRTEQGDSAMYLCASSRGSTDTQYFGPGTRLTVL.

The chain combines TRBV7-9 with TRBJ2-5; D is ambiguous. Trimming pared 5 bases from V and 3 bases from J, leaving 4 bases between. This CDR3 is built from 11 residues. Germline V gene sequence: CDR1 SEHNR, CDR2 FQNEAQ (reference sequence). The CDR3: CASSAKETQYF. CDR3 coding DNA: TGTGCCAGCAGCGCCAAAGAGACCCAGTACTTC.

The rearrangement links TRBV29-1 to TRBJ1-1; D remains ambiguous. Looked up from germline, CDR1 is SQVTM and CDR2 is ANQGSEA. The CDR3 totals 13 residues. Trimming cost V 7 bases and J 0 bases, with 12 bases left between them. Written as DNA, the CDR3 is TGCAGCGCCCCCGACAACCTGAACACTGAAGCTTTCTTT. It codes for CSAPDNLNTEAFF.

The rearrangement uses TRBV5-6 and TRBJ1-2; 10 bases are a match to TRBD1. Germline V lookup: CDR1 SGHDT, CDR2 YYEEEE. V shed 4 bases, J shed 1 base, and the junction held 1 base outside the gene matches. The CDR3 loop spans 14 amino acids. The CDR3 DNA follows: TGTGCCAGCAGCGGGACAGGGGTTAACTATGGCTACACCTTC. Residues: CASSGTGVNYGYTF.